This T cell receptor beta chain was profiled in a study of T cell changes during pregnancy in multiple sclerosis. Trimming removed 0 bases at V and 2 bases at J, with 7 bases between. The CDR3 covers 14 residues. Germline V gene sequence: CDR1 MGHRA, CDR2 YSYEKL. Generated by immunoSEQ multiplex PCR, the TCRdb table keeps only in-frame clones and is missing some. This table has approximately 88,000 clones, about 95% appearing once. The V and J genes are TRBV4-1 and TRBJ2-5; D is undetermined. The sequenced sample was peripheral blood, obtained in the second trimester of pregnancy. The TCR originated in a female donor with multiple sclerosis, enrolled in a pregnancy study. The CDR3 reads CASSQDQFQETQYF. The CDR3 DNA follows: TGCGCCAGCAGCCAAGATCAATTTCAAGAGACCCAGTACTTC.